This note documents a single TCR beta chain sequence. TCRdb's table, derived via immunoSEQ multiplex PCR, lists solely in-frame clones and lacks some. The repertoire has 150,000 to 200,000 clones, about 87% of them found once; the top ten carry more than 1.3%. This CDR3 is 17 amino acids long. The V end lost 7 bases, the J end lost 6 bases, and 22 bases lay between the germline ends. This specimen comes from a study of cytomegalovirus exposure and HLA in healthy donors. This TCR was sampled from a woman in her twenties or thirties in good health and CMV-seronegative. The chain recombines TRBV6-7 with TRBJ1-6, with a weak D call TRBD1 (6 bases). TRBV6-7 is sorted into the ORF group, with uncertain function. Sequencing was carried out using PBMCs. The CDR3 nucleotides read TGTGCCAGCACAACTAACGCCTCCCTGGGGGCTAATTCACCCCTCCACTTT. It is translated as CASTTNASLGANSPLHF.